The clone carrying this T cell receptor beta chain came up a few times. This sample is drawn from a study of blood T cell repertoires in COVID-19. Across the study: Acute-phase and convalescent COVID-19 samples originated in the United States, Italy and Spain. Sample material is recorded as cDNA or gDNA derived from T cells, B-cell-depleted T cells, or PBMCs.

The authors' processing: Amplification from reference gene primers served as the basis for estimated nucleated cell counts. Profiling relied on immunoSEQ multiplex PCR, and the TCRdb table lists in-frame clones only, not all of them. Clone size and the V and J calls come from that table; the DNA yielded D and trimming. The sample lists 150,000 to 200,000 clones, approximately 86% occurring once. The receptor was isolated from a woman of 80 years or more with acute or convalescent COVID-19. Sequencing was performed on peripheral blood.

The DNA for the CDR3 is TGTGCCAGCAGCTTGGCAGGGCCCGGAAACACCATATATTTT. The encoded protein is CASSLAGPGNTIYF. The chain links TRBV7-3 to TRBJ1-3; weak D call: TRBD1 (5 bases). In germline, CDR1 is SGHTA, CDR2 FQGTGA. The CDR3 sequence is 14 residues long. V was clipped by 3 bases and J by 4 bases, with 10 bases between them.